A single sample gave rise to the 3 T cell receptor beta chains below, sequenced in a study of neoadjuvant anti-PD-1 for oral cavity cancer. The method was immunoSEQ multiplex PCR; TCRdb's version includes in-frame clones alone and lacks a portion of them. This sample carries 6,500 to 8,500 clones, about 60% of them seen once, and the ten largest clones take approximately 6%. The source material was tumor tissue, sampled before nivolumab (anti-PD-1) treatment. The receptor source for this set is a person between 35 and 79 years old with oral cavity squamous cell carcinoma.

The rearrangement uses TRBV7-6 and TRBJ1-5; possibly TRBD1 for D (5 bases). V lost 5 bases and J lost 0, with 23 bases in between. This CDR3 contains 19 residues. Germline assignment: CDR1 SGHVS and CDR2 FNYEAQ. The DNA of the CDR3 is TGTGCCAGCAGCAGTACTCTGGGGGGGTTAACCGATAGCAATCAGCCCCAGCATTTT. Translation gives CASSSTLGGLTDSNQPQHF.

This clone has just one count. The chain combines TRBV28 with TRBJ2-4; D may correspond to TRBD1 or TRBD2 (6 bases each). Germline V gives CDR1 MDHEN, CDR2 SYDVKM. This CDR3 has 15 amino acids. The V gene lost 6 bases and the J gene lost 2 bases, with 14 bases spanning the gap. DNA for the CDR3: TGTGCCAGCAGAGGGGGAGGAGGGACCAAAAACATTCAGTACTTC. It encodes CASRGGGGTKNIQYF.

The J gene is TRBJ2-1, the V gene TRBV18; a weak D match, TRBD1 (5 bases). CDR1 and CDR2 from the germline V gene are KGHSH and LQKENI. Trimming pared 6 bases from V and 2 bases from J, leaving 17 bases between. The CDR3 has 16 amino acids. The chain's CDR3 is CASSLQGPYPYNEQFF. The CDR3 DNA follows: TGTGCCAGCTCTCTTCAGGGCCCATACCCCTACAATGAGCAGTTCTTC.